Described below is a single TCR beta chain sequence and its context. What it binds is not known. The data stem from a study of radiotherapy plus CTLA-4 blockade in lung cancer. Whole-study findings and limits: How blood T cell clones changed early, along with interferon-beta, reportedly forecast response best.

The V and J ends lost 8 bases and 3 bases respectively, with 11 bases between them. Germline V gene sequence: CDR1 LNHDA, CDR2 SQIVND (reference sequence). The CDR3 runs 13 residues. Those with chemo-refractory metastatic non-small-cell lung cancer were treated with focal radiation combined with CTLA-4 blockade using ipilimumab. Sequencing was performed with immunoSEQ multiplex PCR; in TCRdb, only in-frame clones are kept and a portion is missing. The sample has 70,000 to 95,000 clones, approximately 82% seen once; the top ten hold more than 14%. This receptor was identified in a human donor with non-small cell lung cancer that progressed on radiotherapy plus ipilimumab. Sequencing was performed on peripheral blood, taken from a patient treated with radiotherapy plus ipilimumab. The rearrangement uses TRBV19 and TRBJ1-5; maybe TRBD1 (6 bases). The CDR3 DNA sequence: TGTGCCAGTCAGGGACACTTCAATCAGCCCCAGCATTTT. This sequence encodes CASQGHFNQPQHF.